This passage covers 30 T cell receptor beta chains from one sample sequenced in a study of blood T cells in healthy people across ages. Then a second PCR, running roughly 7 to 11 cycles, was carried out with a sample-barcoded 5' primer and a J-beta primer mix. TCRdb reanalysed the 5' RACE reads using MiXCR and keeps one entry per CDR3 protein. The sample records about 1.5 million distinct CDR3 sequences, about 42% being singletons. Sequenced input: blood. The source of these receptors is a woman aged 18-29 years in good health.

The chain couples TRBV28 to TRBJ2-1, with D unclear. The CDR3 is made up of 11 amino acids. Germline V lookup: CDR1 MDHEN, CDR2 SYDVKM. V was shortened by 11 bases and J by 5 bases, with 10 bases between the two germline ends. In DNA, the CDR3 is TGTGCCGCCCTAGGGCACAATGAGCAGTTCTTC. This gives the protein CAALGHNEQFF. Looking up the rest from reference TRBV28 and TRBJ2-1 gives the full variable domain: DVKVTQSSRYLVKRTGEKVFLECVQDMDHENMFWYRQDPGLGLRLIYFSYDVKMKEKGDIPEGYSVSREKKERFSLILESASTNQTSMYLCAALGHNEQFFGPGTRLTVL.

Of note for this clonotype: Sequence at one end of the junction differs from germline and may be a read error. The CDR3 region is CASRETDTRYF. DNA of the CDR3: TGTGCCAGCAGGGAGACAGATACGCGGTATTTT. The chain uses TRBV28 and TRBJ2-3; tentative D call: TRBD1 (5 bases). Germline CDR1 is MDHEN and CDR2 is SYDVKM. The CDR3 spans 11 residues.

The chain's CDR3 is CASSYSANTEAFF. CDR3 DNA sequence: TGTGCCAGCAGTTACTCTGCCAACACTGAAGCTTTCTTT. V and J are TRBV6-5 and TRBJ1-1; D remains unclear. The CDR3 runs 13 residues. The V gene's germline CDR1 is MNHEY and CDR2 SVGAGI. V was trimmed by 0 bases and J by 2 bases, leaving 4 bases between them.

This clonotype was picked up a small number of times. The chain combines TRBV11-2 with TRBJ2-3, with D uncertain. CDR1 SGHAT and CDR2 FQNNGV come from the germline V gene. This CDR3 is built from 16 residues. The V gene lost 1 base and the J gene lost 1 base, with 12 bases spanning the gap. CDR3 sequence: CASSLGQTSGTDTQYF. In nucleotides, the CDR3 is TGTGCCAGCAGCTTAGGGCAGACAAGTGGCACAGATACGCAGTATTTT.

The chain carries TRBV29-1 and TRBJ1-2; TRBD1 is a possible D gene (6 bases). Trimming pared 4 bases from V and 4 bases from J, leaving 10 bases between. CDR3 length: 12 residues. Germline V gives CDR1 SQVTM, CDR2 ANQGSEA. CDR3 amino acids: CSVGTVSYGYTF. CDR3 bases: TGCAGCGTTGGGACAGTCTCCTATGGCTACACCTTC.

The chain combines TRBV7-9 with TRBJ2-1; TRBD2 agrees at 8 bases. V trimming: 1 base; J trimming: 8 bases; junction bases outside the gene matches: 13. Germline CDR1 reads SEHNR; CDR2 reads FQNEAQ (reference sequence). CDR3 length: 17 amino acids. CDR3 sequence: CASSLGLTGGPIDEQFF. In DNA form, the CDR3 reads TGTGCCAGCAGCTTAGGTTTGACGGGAGGGCCTATAGATGAGCAGTTCTTC.

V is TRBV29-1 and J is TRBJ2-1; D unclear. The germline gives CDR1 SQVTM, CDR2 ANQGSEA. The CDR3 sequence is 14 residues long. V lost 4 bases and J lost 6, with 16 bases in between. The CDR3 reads CSVVVQAEINEQFF. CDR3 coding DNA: TGCAGCGTTGTGGTTCAGGCGGAAATCAATGAGCAGTTCTTC.

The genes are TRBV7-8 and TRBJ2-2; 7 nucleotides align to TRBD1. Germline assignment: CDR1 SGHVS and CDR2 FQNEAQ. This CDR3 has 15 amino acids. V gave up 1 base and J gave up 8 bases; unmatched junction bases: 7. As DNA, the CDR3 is TGTGCCAGCAGCTTAGTTCGTGACAGGGAGGGGGAGCTGTTTTTT. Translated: CASSLVRDREGELFF. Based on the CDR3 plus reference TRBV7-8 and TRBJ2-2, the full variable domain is GAGVSQSPRYKVAKRGQDVALRCDPISGHVSLFWYQQALGQGPEFLTYFQNEAQLDKSGLPSDRFFAERPEGSVSTLKIQRTQQEDSAVYLCASSLVRDREGELFFGEGSRLTVL.

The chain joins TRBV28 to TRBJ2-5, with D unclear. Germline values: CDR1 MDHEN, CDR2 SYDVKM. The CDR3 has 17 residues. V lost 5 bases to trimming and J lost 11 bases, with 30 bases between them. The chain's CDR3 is CASSPLTEARPYNEQYF. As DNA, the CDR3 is TGTGCCAGCAGTCCACTGACTGAAGCTCGACCCTACAATGAGCAGTACTTC.

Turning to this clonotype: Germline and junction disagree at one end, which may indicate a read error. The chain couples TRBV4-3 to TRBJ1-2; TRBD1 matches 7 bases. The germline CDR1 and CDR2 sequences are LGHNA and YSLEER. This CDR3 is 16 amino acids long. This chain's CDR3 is CAGSQAGGGQIYGYTF. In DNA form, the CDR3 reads TGCGCCGGCAGCCAAGCTGGAGGGGGACAGATCTATGGCTACACCTTC.

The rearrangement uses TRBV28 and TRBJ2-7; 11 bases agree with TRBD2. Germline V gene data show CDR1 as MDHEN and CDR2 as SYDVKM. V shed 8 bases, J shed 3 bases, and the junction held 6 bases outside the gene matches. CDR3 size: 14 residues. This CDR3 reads CASGPGLADYEQYF. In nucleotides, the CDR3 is TGTGCCAGCGGACCGGGACTAGCGGACTACGAGCAGTACTTC.

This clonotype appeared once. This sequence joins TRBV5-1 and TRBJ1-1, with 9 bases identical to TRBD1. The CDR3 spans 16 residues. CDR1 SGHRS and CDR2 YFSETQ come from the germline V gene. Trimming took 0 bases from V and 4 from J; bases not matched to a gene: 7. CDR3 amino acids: CASSLGDRAGITEAFF. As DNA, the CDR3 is TGCGCCAGCAGCTTGGGGGACAGGGCGGGAATCACTGAAGCTTTCTTT.

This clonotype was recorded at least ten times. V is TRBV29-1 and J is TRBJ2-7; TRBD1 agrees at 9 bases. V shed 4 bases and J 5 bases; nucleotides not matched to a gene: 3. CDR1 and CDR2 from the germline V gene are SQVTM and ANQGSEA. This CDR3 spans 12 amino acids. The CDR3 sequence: CSVGQGVNEQYF. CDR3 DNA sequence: TGCAGCGTTGGACAGGGGGTAAACGAGCAGTACTTC.

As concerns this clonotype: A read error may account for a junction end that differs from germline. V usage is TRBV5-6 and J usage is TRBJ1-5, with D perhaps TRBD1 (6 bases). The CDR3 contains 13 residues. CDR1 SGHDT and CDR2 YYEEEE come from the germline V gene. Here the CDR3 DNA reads TGTGCCAGCAGCTTGGGGGACAATCAGTCCCAGCATTTT. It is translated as CASSLGDNQSQHF.

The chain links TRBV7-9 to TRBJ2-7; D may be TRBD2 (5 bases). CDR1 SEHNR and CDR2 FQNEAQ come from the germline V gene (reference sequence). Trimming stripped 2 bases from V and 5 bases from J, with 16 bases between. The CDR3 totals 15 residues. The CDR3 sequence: CASSLKATTSDEQYF. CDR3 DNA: TGTGCCAGCAGCTTAAAAGCGACTACGTCCGACGAGCAGTACTTC.

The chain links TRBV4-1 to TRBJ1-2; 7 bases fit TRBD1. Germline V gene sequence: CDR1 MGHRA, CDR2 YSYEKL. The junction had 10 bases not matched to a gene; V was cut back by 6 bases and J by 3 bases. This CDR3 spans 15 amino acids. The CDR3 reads CASRGQSGYHYGYTF. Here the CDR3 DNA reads TGCGCCAGCAGGGGACAGTCAGGATACCACTATGGCTACACCTTC.

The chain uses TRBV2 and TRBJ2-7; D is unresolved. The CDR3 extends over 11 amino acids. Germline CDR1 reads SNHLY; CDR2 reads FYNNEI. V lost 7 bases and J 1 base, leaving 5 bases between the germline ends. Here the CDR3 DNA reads TGTGCCAGCACTACTTCCTACGAGCAGTACTTC. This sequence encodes CASTTSYEQYF.

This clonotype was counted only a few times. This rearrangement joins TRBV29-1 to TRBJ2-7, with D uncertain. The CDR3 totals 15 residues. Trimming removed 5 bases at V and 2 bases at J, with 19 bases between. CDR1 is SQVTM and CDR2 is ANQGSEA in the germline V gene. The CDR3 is CSVPSHQILTYEQYF. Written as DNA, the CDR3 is TGCAGCGTTCCCTCTCACCAGATATTAACCTACGAGCAGTACTTC.

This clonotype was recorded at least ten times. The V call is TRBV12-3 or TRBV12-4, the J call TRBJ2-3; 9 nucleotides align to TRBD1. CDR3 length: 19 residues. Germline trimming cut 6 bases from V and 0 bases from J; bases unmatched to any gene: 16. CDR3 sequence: CASRPTGGGSHSSTDTQYF. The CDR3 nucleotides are TGTGCCAGCAGGCCCACAGGGGGCGGTTCCCACTCTAGCACAGATACGCAGTATTTT.

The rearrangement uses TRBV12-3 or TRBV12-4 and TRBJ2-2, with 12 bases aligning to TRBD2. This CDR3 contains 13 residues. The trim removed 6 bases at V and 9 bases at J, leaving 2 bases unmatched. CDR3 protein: CASSRTSGRELFF. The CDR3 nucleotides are TGTGCCAGCAGCCGGACTAGCGGGAGGGAGCTGTTTTTT.

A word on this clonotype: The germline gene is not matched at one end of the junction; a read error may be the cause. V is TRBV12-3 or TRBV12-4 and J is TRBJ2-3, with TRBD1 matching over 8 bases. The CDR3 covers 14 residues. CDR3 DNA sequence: TGCGCCAGCCGATTGACAGGGGCAAAAGATACGCAGTATTTT. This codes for CASRLTGAKDTQYF.

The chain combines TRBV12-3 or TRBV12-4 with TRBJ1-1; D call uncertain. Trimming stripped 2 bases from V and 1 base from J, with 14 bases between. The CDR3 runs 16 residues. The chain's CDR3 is CASSLRGVISNTEAFF. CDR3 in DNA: TGTGCCAGCAGTTTACGGGGAGTAATTTCGAACACTGAAGCTTTCTTT.

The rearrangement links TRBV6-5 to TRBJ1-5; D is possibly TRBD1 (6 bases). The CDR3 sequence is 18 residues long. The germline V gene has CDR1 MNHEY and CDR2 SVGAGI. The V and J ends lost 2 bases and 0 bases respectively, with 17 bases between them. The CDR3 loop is CASSYPQGRGASNQPQHF. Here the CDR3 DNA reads TGTGCCAGCAGTTACCCCCAGGGGAGGGGGGCTAGCAATCAGCCCCAGCATTTT.

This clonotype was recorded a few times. The CDR3 coding sequence is TGTGCCAGCACCCCAGCCCCTCAGGGCTCCTACGAGCAGTACTTC. It translates to CASTPAPQGSYEQYF. The chain uses TRBV6-1 and TRBJ2-7; D may be TRBD1 (5 bases). V dropped 7 bases and J dropped 0 bases, with 16 bases sitting between them. CDR1 MNHNS and CDR2 SASEGT come from the germline V gene. This CDR3 comprises 15 residues.

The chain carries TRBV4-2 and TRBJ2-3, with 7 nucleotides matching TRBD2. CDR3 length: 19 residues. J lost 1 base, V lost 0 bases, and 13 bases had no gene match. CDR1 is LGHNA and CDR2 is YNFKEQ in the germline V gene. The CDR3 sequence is CASSQEDTRVAGRTDTQYF. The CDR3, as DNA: TGTGCCAGCAGCCAAGAGGACACTAGGGTAGCGGGCCGCACAGATACGCAGTATTTT.

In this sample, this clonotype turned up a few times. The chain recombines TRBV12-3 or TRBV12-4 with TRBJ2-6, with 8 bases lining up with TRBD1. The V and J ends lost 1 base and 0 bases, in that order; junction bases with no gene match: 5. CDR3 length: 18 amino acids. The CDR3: CASSLGLGQASGANVLTF. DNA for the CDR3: TGTGCCAGCAGTTTAGGGTTGGGACAGGCCTCTGGGGCCAACGTCCTGACTTTC.

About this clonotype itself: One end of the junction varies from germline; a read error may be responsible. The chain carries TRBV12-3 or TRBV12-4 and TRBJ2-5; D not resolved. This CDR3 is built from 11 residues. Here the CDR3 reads CDSSLMETQYF. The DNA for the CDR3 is TGTGACAGCAGTTTAATGGAGACCCAGTACTTC.

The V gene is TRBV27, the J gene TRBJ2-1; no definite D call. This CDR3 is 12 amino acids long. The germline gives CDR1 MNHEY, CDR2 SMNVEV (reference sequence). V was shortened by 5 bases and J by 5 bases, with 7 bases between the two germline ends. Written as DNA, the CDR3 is TGTGCCAGCAGTGCACCCGACAATGAGCAGTTCTTC. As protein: CASSAPDNEQFF.

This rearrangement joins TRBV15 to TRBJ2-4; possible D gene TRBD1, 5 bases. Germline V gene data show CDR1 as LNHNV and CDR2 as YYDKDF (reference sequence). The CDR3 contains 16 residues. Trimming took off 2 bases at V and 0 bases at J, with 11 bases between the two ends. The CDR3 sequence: CATSRNPGLAKNIQYF. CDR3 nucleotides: TGTGCCACCAGCAGAAACCCAGGGTTAGCCAAAAACATTCAGTACTTC.

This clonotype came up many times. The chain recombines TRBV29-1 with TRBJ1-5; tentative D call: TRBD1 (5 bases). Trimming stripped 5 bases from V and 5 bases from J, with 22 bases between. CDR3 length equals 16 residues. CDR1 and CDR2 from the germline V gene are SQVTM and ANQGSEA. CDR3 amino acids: CSVLEGQGGPYQPQHF. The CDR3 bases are TGCAGCGTTCTCGAGGGGCAGGGAGGTCCCTATCAGCCCCAGCATTTT. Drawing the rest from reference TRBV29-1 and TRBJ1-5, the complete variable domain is SAVISQKPSRDICQRGTSLTIQCQVDSQVTMMFWYRQQPGQSLTLIATANQGSEATYESGFVIDKFPISRPNLTFSTLTVSNMSPEDSSIYLCSVLEGQGGPYQPQHFGDGTRLSIL.